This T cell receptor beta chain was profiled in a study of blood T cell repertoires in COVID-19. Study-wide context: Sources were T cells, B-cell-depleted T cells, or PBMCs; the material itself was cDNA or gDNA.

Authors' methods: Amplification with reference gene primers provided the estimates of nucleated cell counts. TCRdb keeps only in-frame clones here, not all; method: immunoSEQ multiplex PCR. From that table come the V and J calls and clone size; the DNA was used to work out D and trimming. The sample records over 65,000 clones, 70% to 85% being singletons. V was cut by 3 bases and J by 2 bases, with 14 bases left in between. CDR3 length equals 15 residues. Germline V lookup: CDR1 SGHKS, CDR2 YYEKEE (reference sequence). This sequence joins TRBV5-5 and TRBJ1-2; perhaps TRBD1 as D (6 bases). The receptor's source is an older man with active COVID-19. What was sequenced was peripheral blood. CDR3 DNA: TGTGCCAGCAGCTGGTTAACAGGGTCGAACTATGGCTACACCTTC. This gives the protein CASSWLTGSNYGYTF.